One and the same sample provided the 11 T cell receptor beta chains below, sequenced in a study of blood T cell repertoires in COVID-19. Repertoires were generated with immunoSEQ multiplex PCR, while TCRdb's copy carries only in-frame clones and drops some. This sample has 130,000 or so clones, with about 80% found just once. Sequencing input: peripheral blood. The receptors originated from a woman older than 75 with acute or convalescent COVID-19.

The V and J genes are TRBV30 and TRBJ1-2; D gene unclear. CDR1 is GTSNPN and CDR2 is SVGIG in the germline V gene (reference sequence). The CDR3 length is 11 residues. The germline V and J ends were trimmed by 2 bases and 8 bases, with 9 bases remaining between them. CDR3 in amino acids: CAWSLSEGYTF. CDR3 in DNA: TGTGCCTGGAGTCTTTCGGAGGGCTACACCTTC.

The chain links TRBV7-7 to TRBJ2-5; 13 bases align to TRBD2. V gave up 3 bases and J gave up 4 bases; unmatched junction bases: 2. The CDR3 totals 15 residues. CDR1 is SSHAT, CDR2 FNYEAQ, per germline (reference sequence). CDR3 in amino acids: CASSFGLAGVETQYF. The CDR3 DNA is TGTGCCAGCAGCTTCGGACTAGCGGGGGTAGAGACCCAGTACTTC.

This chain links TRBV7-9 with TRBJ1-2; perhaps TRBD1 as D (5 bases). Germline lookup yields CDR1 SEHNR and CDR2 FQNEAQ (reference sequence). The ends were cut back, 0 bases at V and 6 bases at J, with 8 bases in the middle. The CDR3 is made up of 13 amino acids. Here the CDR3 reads CASSLASGDGYTF. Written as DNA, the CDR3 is TGTGCCAGCAGCTTAGCGTCGGGGGATGGCTACACCTTC.

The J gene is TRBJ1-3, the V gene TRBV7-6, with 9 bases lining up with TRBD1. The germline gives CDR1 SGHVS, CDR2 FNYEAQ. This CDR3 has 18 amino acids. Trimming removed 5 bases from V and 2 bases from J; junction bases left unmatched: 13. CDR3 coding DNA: TGTGCCAGCAGCCGATCCCTGGGACAGGGCCTCGCTGGAAACACCATATATTTT. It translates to CASSRSLGQGLAGNTIYF.

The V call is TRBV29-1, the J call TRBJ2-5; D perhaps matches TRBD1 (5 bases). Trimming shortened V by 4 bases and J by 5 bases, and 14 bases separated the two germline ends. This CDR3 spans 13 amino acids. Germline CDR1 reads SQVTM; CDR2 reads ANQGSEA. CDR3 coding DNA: TGCAGCGTTGGGGCAGGGTTGGGGGAGACCCAGTACTTC. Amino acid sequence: CSVGAGLGETQYF.

CDR3 amino acids: CASSPSDSPGAYNEQFF. The CDR3 nucleotides read TGTGCCAGCAGCCCATCGGACAGCCCTGGAGCCTACAATGAGCAGTTCTTC. The rearrangement uses TRBV5-6 and TRBJ2-1; tentative D call: TRBD1 (6 bases). Trimming removed 4 bases at V and 2 bases at J, with 19 bases between. This CDR3 contains 17 residues. Looked up from germline, CDR1 is SGHDT and CDR2 is YYEEEE.

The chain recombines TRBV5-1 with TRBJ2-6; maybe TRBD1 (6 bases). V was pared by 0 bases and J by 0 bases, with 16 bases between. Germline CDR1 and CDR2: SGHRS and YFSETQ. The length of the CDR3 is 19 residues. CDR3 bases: TGCGCCAGCAGCTTGGAAGGCAGGGGAACAACCTCTGGGGCCAACGTCCTGACTTTC. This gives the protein CASSLEGRGTTSGANVLTF.

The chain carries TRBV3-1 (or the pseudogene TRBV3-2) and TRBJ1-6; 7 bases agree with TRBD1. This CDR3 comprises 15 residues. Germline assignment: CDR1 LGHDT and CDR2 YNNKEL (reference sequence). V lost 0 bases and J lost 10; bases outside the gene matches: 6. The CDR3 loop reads CASSQDPGGRSPLHF. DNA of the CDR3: TGTGCCAGCAGCCAAGACCCAGGGGGTCGGTCACCCCTCCACTTT.

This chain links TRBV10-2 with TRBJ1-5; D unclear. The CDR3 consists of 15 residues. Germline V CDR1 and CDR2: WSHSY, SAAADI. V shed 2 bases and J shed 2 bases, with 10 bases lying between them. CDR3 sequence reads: CASSEAGQGNQPQHF. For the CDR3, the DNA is TGCGCCAGCAGTGAGGCGGGTCAAGGCAATCAGCCCCAGCATTTT.

The CDR3 protein is CASSPKDSIYGYTF. CDR3 nucleotide sequence: TGTGCCAGCTCACCAAAGGACAGCATCTATGGCTACACCTTC. The chain couples TRBV18 to TRBJ1-2, with D possibly matching TRBD1 (6 bases). This CDR3 is 14 amino acids long. The germline V and J ends were trimmed by 2 bases and 4 bases, with 11 bases remaining between them. From germline, CDR1 is KGHSH and CDR2 LQKENI. Full variable domain (rest looked up from reference TRBV18 and TRBJ1-2): NAGVMQNPRHLVRRRGQEARLRCSPMKGHSHVYWYRQLPEEGLKFMVYLQKENIIDESGMPKERFSAEFPKEGPSILRIQQVVRGDSAAYFCASSPKDSIYGYTFGSGTRLTVV.

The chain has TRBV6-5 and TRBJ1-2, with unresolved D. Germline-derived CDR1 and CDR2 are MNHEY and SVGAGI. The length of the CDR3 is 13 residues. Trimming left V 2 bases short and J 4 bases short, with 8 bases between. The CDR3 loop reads CASSYERVYGYTF. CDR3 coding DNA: TGTGCCAGCAGTTACGAACGGGTCTATGGCTACACCTTC.